These T cell receptor beta chains were read from a single sample in a study of glioma-infiltrating T cells. TCRdb called the multiplex PCR reads again in MiXCR, with one record for every CDR3 protein. The table includes tens of thousands of distinct CDR3 sequences, around 42% detected once. Sequencing input: glioma tissue, nonneoplastic brain tissue, or PBMCs (not recorded which). These receptor sequences come from a human donor with low-grade glioma or glioblastoma, undergoing nonglioma brain surgery, or in good health (not recorded which). Both conserved end residues are part of each CDR3. The D gene is left open where the match is weak. Clone size is shown for a subset of rows, as once, few, many or a class of expanded clone.

TRBV27	TRBD1	TRBJ1-2	many	CASSLKTGDHYGYTF	TGTGCCAGCAGTCTTAAGACAGGGGACCACTATGGCTACACCTTC
TRBV20-1	TRBD2	TRBJ2-7	medium-sized	CSARSGRTSYEQYF	TGCAGTGCTAGAAGCGGGAGGACTTCCTACGAGCAGTACTTC
TRBV6-2/TRBV6-3	NA	TRBJ2-3	NA	CASSESDRITDTQYF	TGTGCCAGCAGTGAATCGGACAGAATCACAGATACGCAGTATTTT
TRBV11-3	TRBD2	TRBJ2-3	NA	CASGMTSGRTTDTQYF	TGTGCCAGCGGCATGACTAGCGGGAGGACCACGGATACGCAGTATTTT
TRBV4-1	NA	TRBJ1-5	many	CASSQVNMVGSGDQPQHF	TGCGCCAGCAGCCAAGTAAACATGGTGGGGTCAGGCGATCAGCCCCAGCATTTT
TRBV6-1	TRBD2	TRBJ2-1	many	CASNHLAGEINEQFF	TGTGCCAGCAATCACCTAGCGGGAGAAATAAATGAGCAGTTCTTC
TRBV28	NA	TRBJ2-7	NA	CASSPSLEGGSYEQYF	TGTGCCAGCAGTCCCAGCCTAGAGGGGGGTTCCTACGAGCAGTACTTC
TRBV6-1	TRBD2	TRBJ2-2	many	CASSELAGVTGELFF	TGTGCCAGCAGTGAACTAGCGGGAGTCACCGGGGAGCTGTTTTTT
TRBV5-1	NA	TRBJ1-2	many	CASSLDSYGYTF	TGCGCCAGCAGCTTGGATTCTTATGGCTACACCTTC
TRBV29-1	TRBD1	TRBJ2-7	many	CSASGQSSYEQYF	TGCAGCGCTTCGGGACAGTCCTCCTACGAGCAGTACTTC
TRBV20-1	TRBD2	TRBJ2-3	once	CSAETGTTSTDKQYF	TGCAGCGCAGAGACCGGGACTACCAGCACAGATAAGCAGTATTTT
TRBV20-1	NA	TRBJ2-1	NA	CNAIPLGGAYYNEQFF	TGCAATGCTATCCCCCTAGGCGGGGCTTATTACAATGAGCAGTTCTTC
TRBV18	NA	TRBJ1-5	many	CASSNTDNQPQHF	TGTGCCAGCTCAAACACTGATAATCAGCCCCAGCATTTT
TRBV5-4	TRBD1	TRBJ2-1	many	CASSLDPGGTGHNEQFF	TGTGCCAGCAGCTTGGACCCCGGGGGGACAGGGCACAATGAGCAGTTCTTC
TRBV20-1	NA	TRBJ2-1	NA	CSVFLACYNEQFF	TGCAGTGTATTCTTGGCATGTTACAATGAGCAGTTCTTC
TRBV5-1	NA	TRBJ2-2	many	CASQRGSGELFF	TGCGCCAGCCAAAGGGGGTCCGGGGAGCTGTTTTTT
TRBV6-6	TRBD1	TRBJ1-1	NA	CASRAGQGGPGEAFF	TGTGCCAGCAGGGCAGGACAGGGGGGTCCAGGTGAAGCTTTCTTT
TRBV7-2	NA	TRBJ2-1	many	CASSLDSGSPYNEQFF	TGTGCCAGCAGCTTAGATTCAGGGAGCCCATACAATGAGCAGTTCTTC
TRBV6-2/TRBV6-3	TRBD1	TRBJ1-2	many	CASRKTGVAYGYTF	TGTGCCAGCAGAAAGACAGGGGTCGCCTATGGCTACACCTTC
TRBV27	TRBD2	TRBJ2-4	NA	CASSFGTSGPDTQYF	TGTGCCAGCAGTTTTGGGACTAGCGGCCCAGATACGCAGTACTTC
TRBV19	TRBD1	TRBJ1-1	many	CASTPFRQGAGNTEAFF	TGTGCCAGTACCCCCTTCCGACAGGGGGCGGGGAACACTGAAGCTTTCTTT
TRBV12-3/TRBV12-4	TRBD1	TRBJ2-3	many	CASRDRGSDTQYF	TGTGCCAGCAGAGACAGGGGCTCGGATACGCAGTATTTT
TRBV6-6	NA	TRBJ1-3	NA	CASSYSPRGYTTYF	TGTGCCAGCAGTTACTCGCCAAGGGGGTACACCACATATTTT
TRBV12-3/TRBV12-4	TRBD1	TRBJ2-5	NA	CASSQDRAEIQDTQYF	TGTGCCAGCAGCCAGGACAGGGCCGAAATCCAAGATACCCAGTACTTC
TRBV7-9	NA	TRBJ1-6	NA	CASSPSARDRQNSPLHF	TGTGCCAGCAGCCCCAGCGCCCGGGACCGGCAGAATTCACCCCTCCACTTT
TRBV5-4	TRBD1	TRBJ1-2	NA	CASSIGQAPNCGYTF	TGCGCCAGCAGCATCGGACAGGCCCCTAACTGTGGCTACACCTTC
TRBV18	TRBD1	TRBJ2-6	NA	CGSSAQGQLSGANVLTF	TGTGGCAGCTCAGCCCAGGGACAGCTCTCTGGGGCCAACGTCCTGACTTTC
TRBV19	NA	TRBJ1-1	many	CASSWGHSNTEAFF	TGTGCCAGTAGCTGGGGGCATTCGAACACTGAAGCTTTCTTT
TRBV6-2/TRBV6-3	TRBD1	TRBJ1-2	many	CASRQQGWNYGYTF	TGTGCCAGCAGACAACAGGGGTGGAACTATGGCTACACCTTC
TRBV28	NA	TRBJ1-4	many	CASSFGGTSTNEKLFF	TGTGCCAGCAGTTTCGGGGGCACCTCAACTAATGAAAAACTGTTTTTT
TRBV5-1	NA	TRBJ1-4	many	CASSSNTATNEKLFF	TGCGCCAGCAGCTCTAACACGGCAACTAATGAAAAACTGTTTTTT
TRBV2	TRBD2	TRBJ2-5	many	CASRVSGGAGETQYF	TGTGCCAGCAGAGTTAGCGGGGGGGCCGGAGAGACCCAGTACTTC
TRBV7-2	TRBD2	TRBJ2-5	many	CASSLVGTSGAKETQYF	TGTGCCAGCAGCTTAGTGGGGACTAGCGGGGCCAAAGAGACCCAGTACTTC
TRBV29-1	NA	TRBJ2-3	many	CSAWTSTDTQYF	TGCAGCGCATGGACGAGCACAGATACGCAGTATTTT
TRBV7-9	NA	TRBJ2-3	many	CASSSTSSTADTQYF	TGTGCCAGCAGCTCGACTAGTAGTACCGCAGATACGCAGTATTTT
TRBV6-2/TRBV6-3	NA	TRBJ2-2	many	CASRPTANTGELFF	TGTGCCAGCAGACCCACAGCGAACACCGGGGAGCTGTTTTTT
TRBV11-3	NA	TRBJ2-5	many	CASSNPEETQYF	TGTGCCAGCAGCAACCCGGAAGAGACCCAGTACTTC
TRBV15	NA	TRBJ1-1	many	CATSTRQVNTEAFF	TGTGCCACCAGCACTAGACAGGTGAACACTGAAGCTTTCTTT
TRBV6-2/TRBV6-3	NA	TRBJ2-2	NA	CASKDDGKTGELFF	TGTGCCAGCAAAGATGACGGGAAGACCGGGGAGCTGTTTTTT
TRBV14	NA	TRBJ2-1	many	CASSQYNEQFF	TGTGCCAGCAGCCAATACAATGAGCAGTTCTTC
TRBV4-1	TRBD2	TRBJ2-3	many	CASSQDGGRAEDTQYF	TGCGCCAGCAGCCAAGACGGCGGGAGGGCCGAGGATACGCAGTATTTT
TRBV12-3/TRBV12-4	NA	TRBJ1-1	many	CASSLVQGWNTEAFF	TGTGCCAGCAGTTTGGTCCAGGGCTGGAACACTGAAGCTTTCTTT
TRBV11-3	NA	TRBJ2-5	many	CASTNDRDQETQYF	TGTGCCAGCACCAACGACCGGGACCAAGAGACCCAGTACTTC
TRBV28	NA	TRBJ2-5	many	CASSESGAGGLETQYF	TGTGCCAGCAGCGAAAGCGGGGCAGGGGGCTTAGAGACCCAGTACTTC
TRBV4-1	TRBD2	TRBJ2-3	NA	CDGSQVAGDKDTQYF	TGCGACGGCAGCCAAGTAGCGGGAGACAAAGATACGCAGTATTTT